The rows below give T cell receptor beta chains drawn from one sample of a study of graft-versus-host responses after intestinal transplantation. Some clones are missing from TCRdb's copy, which holds only in-frame ones; the method was immunoSEQ multiplex PCR. This table has fewer than 11,000 clones, roughly 92% appearing once. The source material was PBMCs, sampled around 43 days after intestinal transplantation. These receptors came from a human patient who received an intestinal transplant, so some T cells may come from the graft donor. CDR3s include the opening cysteine and the closing phenylalanine or tryptophan. A D gene is named only where the DNA matches it firmly. Clone size is not always given. Where it is, it says once, few, many or a class for expanded clones.

v_gene: TRBV6-5
j_gene: TRBJ2-3
d_gene: .
abundance: .
CDR3aa: CASSSSGGSGTDTQYF
CDR3nt: TGTGCCAGCAGTTCCTCAGGAGGATCAGGGACAGATACGCAGTATTTT

v_gene: TRBV6-5
j_gene: TRBJ1-1
d_gene: .
abundance: .
CDR3aa: CASSQQLMNTEAFF
CDR3nt: TGTGCCAGCAGTCAACAGCTAATGAACACTGAAGCTTTCTTT

v_gene: TRBV21-1
j_gene: TRBJ1-5
d_gene: .
abundance: .
CDR3aa: CASSKEGNQPQHF
CDR3nt: TGTGCCAGCAGCAAAGAGGGCAATCAGCCCCAGCATTTT

v_gene: TRBV5-1
j_gene: TRBJ2-1
d_gene: .
abundance: .
CDR3aa: CATRTDDSWNEQFF
CDR3nt: TGCGCCACCCGGACTGACGACTCATGGAATGAGCAGTTCTTC

v_gene: TRBV6-5
j_gene: TRBJ1-1
d_gene: TRBD1
abundance: .
CDR3aa: CASSTTGGENTEAFF
CDR3nt: TGTGCCAGCAGTACGACAGGGGGGGAGAACACTGAAGCTTTCTTT

v_gene: TRBV7-2
j_gene: TRBJ1-6
d_gene: .
abundance: .
CDR3aa: CASSLFSDRNNSPLHF
CDR3nt: TGTGCCAGCAGCTTGTTTAGCGACCGAAATAATTCACCCCTCCACTTT

v_gene: TRBV7-6
j_gene: TRBJ1-1
d_gene: .
abundance: .
CDR3aa: CASSPGQPAGTEAFF
CDR3nt: TGTGCCAGCAGCCCCGGACAGCCCGCGGGCACTGAAGCTTTCTTT

v_gene: TRBV6-1
j_gene: TRBJ1-2
d_gene: .
abundance: .
CDR3aa: CASSEAVETTYGYTF
CDR3nt: TGTGCCAGCAGTGAAGCGGTCGAGACAACCTATGGCTACACCTTC

v_gene: TRBV6-5
j_gene: TRBJ2-5
d_gene: .
abundance: once
CDR3aa: CASSWGRVGETQYF
CDR3nt: TGTGCCAGCAGTTGGGGCAGGGTAGGCGAGACCCAGTACTTC

v_gene: TRBV6-5
j_gene: TRBJ2-7
d_gene: TRBD1
abundance: .
CDR3aa: CASSYARDSSYEQYF
CDR3nt: TGTGCCAGCAGTTACGCCCGGGACAGTTCCTACGAGCAGTACTTC

v_gene: TRBV7-9
j_gene: TRBJ2-3
d_gene: .
abundance: .
CDR3aa: CASSLWSTDTQYF
CDR3nt: TGTGCCAGCAGCTTATGGAGCACAGATACGCAGTATTTT

v_gene: TRBV6-1
j_gene: TRBJ2-2
d_gene: .
abundance: .
CDR3aa: CASSELGTGELFF
CDR3nt: TGTGCCAGCAGTGAATTAGGCACCGGGGAGCTGTTTTTT

v_gene: TRBV5-1
j_gene: TRBJ2-5
d_gene: .
abundance: .
CDR3aa: CASSFWGEQETQYF
CDR3nt: TGCGCCAGCAGCTTTTGGGGGGAACAAGAGACCCAGTACTTC

v_gene: TRBV7-9
j_gene: TRBJ2-3
d_gene: .
abundance: .
CDR3aa: CASSTGLNTQYF
CDR3nt: TGTGCCAGCAGCACCGGACTCAATACGCAGTATTTT

v_gene: TRBV7-3
j_gene: TRBJ2-3
d_gene: TRBD2
abundance: .
CDR3aa: CASSLFHLRGGRTDTQYF
CDR3nt: TGTGCCAGCAGCTTATTCCACCTGCGGGGGGGTCGCACAGATACGCAGTATTTT

v_gene: TRBV10-3
j_gene: TRBJ2-4
d_gene: TRBD2
abundance: .
CDR3aa: CAISDWGLAVGIQYF
CDR3nt: TGTGCCATCAGTGACTGGGGACTAGCGGTGGGCATTCAGTACTTC

v_gene: TRBV11-2
j_gene: TRBJ2-2
d_gene: .
abundance: .
CDR3aa: CASSPQFTGELFF
CDR3nt: TGTGCCAGCAGCCCGCAGTTTACCGGGGAGCTGTTTTTT

v_gene: TRBV10-3
j_gene: TRBJ1-1
d_gene: .
abundance: .
CDR3aa: CAISESRVSPGNTEAFF
CDR3nt: TGTGCCATCAGTGAGTCGAGGGTGTCCCCGGGCAACACTGAAGCTTTCTTT

v_gene: TRBV29-1
j_gene: TRBJ2-6
d_gene: .
abundance: .
CDR3aa: CSVEDRHPLSSGANVLTF
CDR3nt: TGCAGCGTTGAAGATCGACACCCGCTCAGCTCTGGGGCCAACGTCCTGACTTTC

v_gene: TRBV12-5
j_gene: TRBJ2-5
d_gene: .
abundance: .
CDR3aa: CASGLDNWGQETQYF
CDR3nt: TGTGCTAGTGGTTTGGACAACTGGGGCCAAGAGACCCAGTACTTC

v_gene: TRBV19
j_gene: TRBJ2-3
d_gene: .
abundance: once
CDR3aa: CATRPGGPTDTQYF
CDR3nt: TGTGCCACCCGTCCGGGCGGCCCCACAGATACGCAGTATTTT

v_gene: TRBV18
j_gene: TRBJ1-2
d_gene: .
abundance: once
CDR3aa: CASSPVPGAYGYTF
CDR3nt: TGTGCCAGCTCACCAGTCCCAGGGGCCTATGGCTACACCTTC

v_gene: TRBV7-9
j_gene: TRBJ1-1
d_gene: .
abundance: .
CDR3aa: CASKGGNTEAFF
CDR3nt: TGTGCCAGCAAAGGGGGGAACACTGAAGCTTTCTTT

v_gene: TRBV5-6
j_gene: TRBJ1-1
d_gene: .
abundance: .
CDR3aa: CASSLAGPRGTEAFF
CDR3nt: TGTGCCAGCAGCTTGGCAGGCCCCAGGGGCACTGAAGCTTTCTTT

v_gene: TRBV2
j_gene: TRBJ1-1
d_gene: .
abundance: .
CDR3aa: CASSRPSFSLNTEAFF
CDR3nt: TGTGCCAGCAGTCGACCCTCATTTTCACTGAACACTGAAGCTTTCTTT

v_gene: TRBV19
j_gene: TRBJ2-6
d_gene: .
abundance: .
CDR3aa: CASSIGQGPGANVLTF
CDR3nt: TGTGCCAGTAGTATAGGGCAGGGGCCTGGGGCCAACGTCCTGACTTTC

v_gene: TRBV18
j_gene: TRBJ1-4
d_gene: .
abundance: .
CDR3aa: CASSPDGQRNEKLFF
CDR3nt: TGTGCCAGCTCACCCGACGGGCAACGGAATGAAAAACTGTTTTTT

v_gene: TRBV6-5
j_gene: TRBJ2-7
d_gene: .
abundance: once
CDR3aa: CASSYAGQYEQYF
CDR3nt: TGTGCCAGCAGTTACGCGGGACAGTACGAGCAGTACTTC

v_gene: TRBV19
j_gene: TRBJ2-7
d_gene: .
abundance: once
CDR3aa: CASSRGSHEVGYEQYF
CDR3nt: TGTGCCAGTAGCAGAGGTTCACATGAGGTGGGCTACGAGCAGTACTTC

v_gene: TRBV7-8
j_gene: TRBJ2-1
d_gene: TRBD2
abundance: few
CDR3aa: CASSLSLAGGGHEQFF
CDR3nt: TGTGCCAGCAGCCTCTCACTTGCGGGGGGTGGCCATGAGCAGTTCTTC

v_gene: TRBV11-3
j_gene: TRBJ2-2
d_gene: .
abundance: .
CDR3aa: CASSPQDSTGELFF
CDR3nt: TGTGCCAGCAGCCCGCAGGACTCAACCGGGGAGCTGTTTTTT

v_gene: TRBV6-5
j_gene: TRBJ1-6
d_gene: .
abundance: few
CDR3aa: CASRQGVNSPLHF
CDR3nt: TGTGCCAGCAGACAAGGGGTGAATTCACCCCTCCACTTT

v_gene: TRBV6-1
j_gene: TRBJ2-3
d_gene: TRBD2
abundance: .
CDR3aa: CASTPLAGGPDTQYF
CDR3nt: TGTGCCAGCACACCTCTAGCGGGGGGGCCCGATACGCAGTATTTT